This TCR beta chain was identified during a study of response to subunit inactivated influenza vaccine. One entry per CDR3 protein results from TCRdb running MiXCR on the RT-PCR reads. The table records hundreds of thousands of distinct CDR3 sequences, approximately 7.6% of them present only once. This clonotype has more than one count but fewer than ten. The antigen is unknown. At one end the junction does not follow the germline gene, possibly because of a read error. Study-level findings and limits: There was a suggestion from the authors that each seasonal influenza vaccination recruits few new T cells.

The CDR3 runs to 15 residues. Germline CDR1 LNHNV, CDR2 YYDKDF (reference sequence). The TCR sequence derives from a man aged 50 to 69 who received an inactivated influenza vaccine. The sample in question was PBMCs from blood, obtained around 25 months after vaccination. The rearrangement links TRBV15 to TRBJ1-2; TRBD1 is a possible D gene (5 bases). CDR3 in amino acids: CATRPSTDTNYGCTF. CDR3 sequence (DNA): TGTGCCACCAGACCATCGACAGACACGAACTATGGCTGCACCTTC. Drawing the rest from reference TRBV15 and TRBJ1-2, the complete variable domain is DAMVIQNPRYQVTQFGKPVTLSCSQTLNHNVMYWYQQKSSQAPKLLFHYYDKDFNNEADTPDNFQSRRPNTSFCFLDIRSPGLGDTAMYLCATRPSTDTNYGCTFGSGTRLTVV.